This T cell receptor (beta chain) was profiled in a study of blood T cell repertoires in COVID-19. Study-level background: Spain, Italy and the United States supplied samples that represented acute and convalescent COVID-19. In each case, the material was cDNA or gDNA derived from T cells, B-cell-depleted T cells, or PBMCs.

Authors' processing steps: By means of reference gene primer amplification, nucleated cell counts were estimated. The protocol was immunoSEQ multiplex PCR, while the TCRdb copy is restricted to in-frame clones and leaves out a portion. V, J and clone size are those of that table, while D and trimming were read from the DNA. The repertoire holds 300,000 or so clones, with approximately 88% as singletons. Germline V gives CDR1 SGHNT, CDR2 YYREEE (reference sequence). The CDR3 contains 14 residues. V lost 5 bases and J 1 base, leaving 12 bases between the germline ends. This chain links TRBV5-4 with TRBJ2-5, with D possibly TRBD1 on 7 matching bases. The sample comprised peripheral blood. This clonotype was sampled from a woman aged 25 to 39 who had recovered from COVID-19. CDR3 nucleotide sequence: TGTGCCAGCAGACCAGGGGGGATCCAAGAGACCCAGTACTTC. Translated, it gives CASRPGGIQETQYF.